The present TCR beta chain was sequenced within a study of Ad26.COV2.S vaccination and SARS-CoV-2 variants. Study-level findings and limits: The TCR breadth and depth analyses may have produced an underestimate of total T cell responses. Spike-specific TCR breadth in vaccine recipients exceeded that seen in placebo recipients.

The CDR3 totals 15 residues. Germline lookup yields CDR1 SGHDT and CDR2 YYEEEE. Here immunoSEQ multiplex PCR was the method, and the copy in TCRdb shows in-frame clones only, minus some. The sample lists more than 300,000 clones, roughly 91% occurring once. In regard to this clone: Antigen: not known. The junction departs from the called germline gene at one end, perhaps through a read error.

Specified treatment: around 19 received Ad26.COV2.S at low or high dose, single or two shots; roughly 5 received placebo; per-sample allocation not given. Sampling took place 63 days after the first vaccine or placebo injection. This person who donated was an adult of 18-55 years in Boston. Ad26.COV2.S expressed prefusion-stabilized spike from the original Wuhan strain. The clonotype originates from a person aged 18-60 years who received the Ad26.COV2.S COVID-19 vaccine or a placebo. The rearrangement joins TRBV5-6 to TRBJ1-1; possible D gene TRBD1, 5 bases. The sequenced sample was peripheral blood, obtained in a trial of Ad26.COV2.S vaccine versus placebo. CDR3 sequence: CAGSWGTALNTEAFF. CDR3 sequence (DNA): TGTGCCGGCAGCTGGGGGACCGCTCTAAACACTGAAGCTTTCTTT. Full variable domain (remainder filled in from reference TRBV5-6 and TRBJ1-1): DAGVTQSPTHLIKTRGQQVTLRCSPKSGHDTVSWYQQALGQGPQFIFQYYEEEERQRGNFPDRFSGHQFPNYSSELNVNALLLGDSALYLCAGSWGTALNTEAFFGQGTRLTVV.